This paragraph covers one TCR beta chain sequence. This entry is derived from a study of blood T cell repertoires in COVID-19. Overall study context: The samples span acute and convalescent COVID-19 from the United States, Italy and Spain. Nucleic acid was either cDNA or gDNA, and it came from T cells, B-cell-depleted T cells, or PBMCs.

In the original analysis: From reference gene primer amplification, estimates of nucleated cell counts were derived. The repertoire was sequenced with immunoSEQ multiplex PCR; TCRdb's copy has only in-frame clones and lacks some. The V and J calls and the clone size are those of that table, but D and trimming were determined from the DNA. The sample includes about 93,000 clones, roughly 90% of them seen just once. Germline lookup yields CDR1 SGHRS and CDR2 YFSETQ. Unmatched junction bases numbered 10, after V lost 4 bases and J lost 0 bases. This CDR3 has 18 amino acids. Sample: peripheral blood. The rearrangement uses TRBV5-1 and TRBJ2-2, with 9 bases matching TRBD2. The sequence derives from a human donor with active COVID-19. The donor label of this sample is uncertain. DNA of the CDR3: TGCGCCAGCAGCCCCTTAGCGGGGGTAGGGACGAACACCGGGGAGCTGTTTTTT. It yields the protein CASSPLAGVGTNTGELFF.